One T cell receptor (beta chain) is described in this entry. The CDR3 runs 16 residues. Germline CDR1 reads SGHTA; CDR2 reads FQGNSA. V trimming: 1 base; J trimming: 2 bases; junction bases outside the gene matches: 5. The data derive from a study of blood T cell repertoires in COVID-19. Study-wide background: PBMCs, B-cell-depleted T cells, or T cells were the source of the cDNA or gDNA that made up the material.

Generated by immunoSEQ multiplex PCR, the TCRdb table keeps only in-frame clones and is missing some. The sample yields approximately 400,000 clones, 89% seen once. V usage is TRBV7-2 and J usage is TRBJ2-3; 8 bases align to TRBD2. Sequencing was carried out using peripheral blood. This receptor was obtained from a man in his forties or fifties with acute or convalescent COVID-19. CDR3 DNA sequence: TGTGCCAGCAGCTTAGTGGGCGGGGGGAACACAGATACGCAGTATTTT. It translates to CASSLVGGGNTDTQYF. Based on the CDR3 plus reference TRBV7-2 and TRBJ2-3, the full variable domain is GAGVSQSPSNKVTEKGKDVELRCDPISGHTALYWYRQSLGQGLEFLIYFQGNSAPDKSGLPSDRFSAERTGGSVSTLTIQRTQQEDSAVYLCASSLVGGGNTDTQYFGPGTRLTVL.